A selection of T cell receptor beta chains follows, all from one sample in a study of T-cell memory formation after mild COVID-19. TCRdb reanalysed the 5' RACE reads using MiXCR and keeps one entry per CDR3 protein. The sample has roughly 200,000 distinct CDR3 sequences, 20% to 25% seen once. Sequencing was done on a sample of PBMCs or a T cell subset sorted from them (not recorded which). The source of these receptors is an adult woman who had mild COVID-19 (a few samples of this study predate the infection). Cell type and time point are not known. CDR3s include the opening cysteine and the closing phenylalanine or tryptophan. The order of the fields is D gene, J gene, V gene, CDR3 length, clone size, CDR3 DNA, CDR3 protein. D genes are given only for firm matches. Only some rows state a clone size, as once, few, many or a class for expanded clones.

-	TRBJ2-2	TRBV7-6	15	few	TGTGCCAGCAGCTTTATACCGGCGAACACCGGGGAGCTGTTTTTT	CASSFIPANTGELFF
TRBD1	TRBJ1-1	TRBV29-1	12	-	TGCAGCGCCCGACAGGGCTCCACTGAAGCTTTCTTT	CSARQGSTEAFF
TRBD1	TRBJ2-2	TRBV5-1	14	-	TGCGCCAGCAGCGAAGGGACAGTCACCGGGGAGCTGTTTTTT	CASSEGTVTGELFF
-	TRBJ2-7	TRBV9	15	few	TGTGCCAGCAGCGTCCCAGCGGACCACACCGTCGAGCAGTACTTC	CASSVPADHTVEQYF
-	TRBJ1-2	TRBV5-1	16	-	TGCGCCAGCAGCTTGGAAGGGCGGGGACCTATTGATGGCTACACCTTC	CASSLEGRGPIDGYTF
-	TRBJ1-2	TRBV9	13	-	TGTGCCAGCAGCCCAGGGGACATCGATAGCTACACCTTC	CASSPGDIDSYTF
TRBD1	TRBJ2-7	TRBV5-6	15	few	TGTGCCAGCAGCGCCGGGACAGGGGCGTCCTACGAGCAGTACTTC	CASSAGTGASYEQYF
-	TRBJ1-2	TRBV9	14	-	TGTGCCAGCAGCGTAGAGGCAGGTCACTATGGCTACACCTTC	CASSVEAGHYGYTF
TRBD2	TRBJ2-7	TRBV4-3	15	few	TGCGCCAGCAGCCAAGATTTCGGACTAGCCTACGAGCAGTACTTC	CASSQDFGLAYEQYF
-	TRBJ2-2	TRBV6-5	14	-	TGTGCCAGCAGTAGCTTCGCGAACACCGGGGAGCTGTTTTTT	CASSSFANTGELFF
-	TRBJ1-1	TRBV7-9	16	few	TGTGCCAGCAGCTTAGCGGTGGGCCGGTTGGGCACTGAAGCTTTCTTT	CASSLAVGRLGTEAFF
-	TRBJ2-3	TRBV7-6	17	-	TGTGCCAGCAGCTTATTAGGCTGGTTTAATCAGGCAGATACGCAGTATTTT	CASSLLGWFNQADTQYF
-	TRBJ2-7	TRBV7-9	15	many	TGTGCCAGCAGCGGTGGAGGCACCAGCTCCTACGAGCAGTACTTC	CASSGGGTSSYEQYF
-	TRBJ2-5	TRBV20-1	16	few	TGCAGTGCTAGAGGGCGGCCTAGACTCGGGGAGGAGACCCAGTACTTC	CSARGRPRLGEETQYF
-	TRBJ2-1	TRBV5-1	15	few	TGCGCCAGCAGCTTGTCCTTCACAGTCTACAATGAGCAGTTCTTC	CASSLSFTVYNEQFF
-	TRBJ2-5	TRBV12-3/TRBV12-4	12	few	TGTGCCAGCAGTTGGGAATGGGAGACCCAGTACTTC	CASSWEWETQYF
-	TRBJ2-2	TRBV27	15	-	TGTGCCAGCAGTTCGACACCGGGACTGACCGGGGAGCTGTTTTTT	CASSSTPGLTGELFF
TRBD2	TRBJ2-3	TRBV9	19	-	TGTGCCAGCAGCGTAGCTGGCCTAGCGGGGATCCCTAGCACAGATACGCAGTATTTT	CASSVAGLAGIPSTDTQYF
-	TRBJ2-1	TRBV3-1	19	-	TGTGCCAGCAGACACCCACCGGGACGGGTTGCCGACTACGACAATGAGCAGTTCTTC	CASRHPPGRVADYDNEQFF
TRBD2	TRBJ2-1	TRBV20-1	14	few	TGCAGTGCTAGAGACCCTAGCGGGACCAATGAGCAGTTCTTC	CSARDPSGTNEQFF
-	TRBJ2-7	TRBV19	17	-	TGTGCCAGTAGTATAGATTATTTTTCGGGCGTAACCTACGAGCAGTACTTC	CASSIDYFSGVTYEQYF
-	TRBJ1-1	TRBV7-3	12	-	TGTGCCAGCAGCTTCGGCGAAACTGAAGCTTTCTTT	CASSFGETEAFF
TRBD1	TRBJ2-7	TRBV6-1	15	few	TGTGCCAGCAGTGAGGGGACAGGAGCCCTCTACGAGCAGTACTTC	CASSEGTGALYEQYF
-	TRBJ2-3	TRBV7-9	14	many	TGTGCCAGCAGCTTAGTGGTACAGCCAGATACGCAGTATTTT	CASSLVVQPDTQYF
-	TRBJ2-7	TRBV4-1	15	-	TGCGCCAGCAGCCAAGATTATGAGGGGGCCTACGAGCAGTACTTC	CASSQDYEGAYEQYF
TRBD2	TRBJ2-1	TRBV5-1	16	-	TGCGCCAGCAGCTTGGCTATAGCGGGAGGCTACGATGAGCAGTTCTTC	CASSLAIAGGYDEQFF
-	TRBJ2-7	TRBV14	13	-	TGTGCCAGCAGCCAAGTGGCTAGCCACGAGCAGTACTTC	CASSQVASHEQYF
-	TRBJ2-7	TRBV20-1	13	many	TGCAGTGCTCGAACGCCACATCGCTACGAGCAGTACTTC	CSARTPHRYEQYF
-	TRBJ1-1	TRBV24-1	14	-	TGTGCCACCAGTGAGGCAGGGGATGTGACTGAAGCTTTCTTT	CATSEAGDVTEAFF
-	TRBJ1-2	TRBV12-3/TRBV12-4	12	few	TGTGCCAGCATTACAGGGTCAGAAGGCTACACCTTC	CASITGSEGYTF
-	TRBJ2-7	TRBV27	16	-	TGTGCCAGCAGTCCTTACTACAGACTGAGCTCCTACGAGCAGTACTTC	CASSPYYRLSSYEQYF
-	TRBJ2-7	TRBV5-5	11	few	TGTGCCAGCAGCTTATGGGAAGAGCAGTACTTC	CASSLWEEQYF
-	TRBJ2-1	TRBV4-3	17	few	TGCGCCAGCAGCCAAGATCTCCCAGGGAAGGTTCGCAATGAGCAGTTCTTC	CASSQDLPGKVRNEQFF
TRBD1	TRBJ2-2	TRBV7-8	15	-	TGTGCCAGCAGCAGATCACAGGGGGCGGCCGGGGAGCTGTTTTTT	CASSRSQGAAGELFF
-	TRBJ1-1	TRBV4-1	14	few	TGCGCCAGCAGCCATAGACAGACGAACACTGAAGCTTTCTTT	CASSHRQTNTEAFF
-	TRBJ2-5	TRBV6-2/TRBV6-3	12	-	TGTGCCAGCGGCCCGTACCAAGAGACCCAGTACTTC	CASGPYQETQYF
TRBD1	TRBJ2-3	TRBV12-3/TRBV12-4	12	once	TGTGCCAGCGGGACAGGGCCAGATACGCAGTATTTT	CASGTGPDTQYF
TRBD2	TRBJ2-1	TRBV5-6	15	-	TGTGCCAGCAGCTTGGGAGGGCGGGAGTCTGGTGAGCAGTTCTTC	CASSLGGRESGEQFF
-	TRBJ1-2	TRBV6-1	10	-	TGTGCCAGCAGTGCCTATGGCTACACCTTC	CASSAYGYTF
-	TRBJ1-1	TRBV13	15	-	TGTGCCAGCAGTGCTCGGGGGACCGAGAACACTGAAGCTTTCTTT	CASSARGTENTEAFF
-	TRBJ2-1	TRBV20-1	15	few	TGCAGTGCTAGTTCAGCCCCCGGCGGGGCCCTTGAGCAGTTCTTC	CSASSAPGGALEQFF
TRBD2	TRBJ2-1	TRBV3-1	15	few	TGTGCCAGCAGCCCAGCCCTTAGCGGGGGGGCACAGCAGTTCTTC	CASSPALSGGAQQFF
TRBD2	TRBJ2-1	TRBV7-3	14	-	TGTGCCAGCAGCCCATGGACTAGCGACAATGAGCAGTTCTTC	CASSPWTSDNEQFF
TRBD2	TRBJ2-7	TRBV9	16	few	TGTGCCAGCAGCCCTCACCCGATGGGGGGGGAAATCGAGCAGTACTTC	CASSPHPMGGEIEQYF
-	TRBJ1-2	TRBV12-3/TRBV12-4	15	many	TGTGCCAGCAGTTTTAACGGTGACCCTTACTATGGCTACACCTTC	CASSFNGDPYYGYTF
-	TRBJ2-7	TRBV27	14	-	TGTGCCAGCGGCCGAATCGACACGGCCTACGAGCAGTACTTC	CASGRIDTAYEQYF
TRBD2	TRBJ2-5	TRBV7-9	15	-	TGTGCCAGCAGCTACTATGAGACTAGCTCCGGTCCCCAGTACTTC	CASSYYETSSGPQYF
-	TRBJ2-3	TRBV12-3/TRBV12-4	16	-	TGTGCCAGCAGTTTAGTAGTGGGAAGCCCCCCAGATACGCAGTATTTT	CASSLVVGSPPDTQYF